These T cell receptor beta chains were read from a single sample in a study of T-cell memory formation after mild COVID-19. Each CDR3 protein gets one entry after TCRdb re-called the 5' RACE reads with MiXCR. This table has 290,000 or so distinct CDR3 sequences, less than 20% appearing once. Input material: PBMCs or a T cell subset sorted from them (not recorded which). The receptors shown here come from a man aged 18 to 29 who had mild COVID-19 (a few samples of this study predate the infection). Cell type and time point are not known. CDR3s include the opening cysteine and the closing phenylalanine or tryptophan. Each record gives: clone size, D gene, J gene, V gene, CDR3 DNA, CDR3 protein. The D gene is left open where the match is weak. Size values are once, few and many counts, or a class for expanded clones, and some rows have none.

abundance: few; d_gene: TRBD1; j_gene: TRBJ1-2; v_gene: TRBV5-1; CDR3nt: TGCGCCAGCAGCTTCGACAGGGGTGGCTACACCTTC; CDR3aa: CASSFDRGGYTF
abundance: .; d_gene: .; j_gene: TRBJ1-1; v_gene: TRBV20-1; CDR3nt: TGCAGTTTAGCCGGTCGAGGGGTATGGGTGAACACTGAAGCTTTCTTT; CDR3aa: CSLAGRGVWVNTEAFF
abundance: many; d_gene: TRBD1; j_gene: TRBJ2-3; v_gene: TRBV2; CDR3nt: TGTGCCAGCAAGCGGGGGACAGGGGGTGCAGATACGCAGTATTTT; CDR3aa: CASKRGTGGADTQYF
abundance: .; d_gene: TRBD2; j_gene: TRBJ2-3; v_gene: TRBV29-1; CDR3nt: TGCAGCGTTGAAGGGACTAGCTCGGGCACAGATACGCAGTATTTT; CDR3aa: CSVEGTSSGTDTQYF
abundance: many; d_gene: .; j_gene: TRBJ2-3; v_gene: TRBV6-2/TRBV6-3; CDR3nt: TGTGCCAGCAGTTCCAGACGGATCACAGATACGCAGTATTTT; CDR3aa: CASSSRRITDTQYF
abundance: few; d_gene: .; j_gene: TRBJ1-1; v_gene: TRBV5-1; CDR3nt: TGCGCCAGCAGCTTGTTTGCAGGGAACACTGAAGCTTTCTTT; CDR3aa: CASSLFAGNTEAFF
abundance: .; d_gene: .; j_gene: TRBJ1-2; v_gene: TRBV11-2; CDR3nt: TGTGCCAGCAGTCCCTACCGCACCTATGGCTACACCTTC; CDR3aa: CASSPYRTYGYTF
abundance: .; d_gene: TRBD2; j_gene: TRBJ2-3; v_gene: TRBV6-5; CDR3nt: TGTGCCAGCAGTTACTCGACTAGCGGGGGTACAGATACGCAGTATTTT; CDR3aa: CASSYSTSGGTDTQYF
abundance: .; d_gene: .; j_gene: TRBJ2-1; v_gene: TRBV15; CDR3nt: TGTGCCACCAGCTTACGGAAGACGACGTACAATGAGCAGTTCTTC; CDR3aa: CATSLRKTTYNEQFF
abundance: .; d_gene: .; j_gene: TRBJ2-3; v_gene: TRBV12-3/TRBV12-4; CDR3nt: TGTGCCAGCAGAACCGTCGTCGGGGTTACAGATACGCAGTATTTT; CDR3aa: CASRTVVGVTDTQYF
abundance: .; d_gene: TRBD2; j_gene: TRBJ2-3; v_gene: TRBV6-5; CDR3nt: TGTGCCAGCAGTTCCCCTAGCGGGGGAGAAGATACGCAGTATTTT; CDR3aa: CASSSPSGGEDTQYF
abundance: .; d_gene: .; j_gene: TRBJ2-2; v_gene: TRBV5-5; CDR3nt: TGTGCCAGCAGCAAATTTTGGACGGAAAACACCGGGGAGCTGTTTTTT; CDR3aa: CASSKFWTENTGELFF
abundance: .; d_gene: .; j_gene: TRBJ1-5; v_gene: TRBV7-2; CDR3nt: TGTGCCAGCAGCTTTGAAATCAATCAGACCCAGCATTTT; CDR3aa: CASSFEINQTQHF
abundance: .; d_gene: .; j_gene: TRBJ2-1; v_gene: TRBV7-2; CDR3nt: TGTGCCAGCAGTAGTGGGGTCGAGCAGTTCTTC; CDR3aa: CASSSGVEQFF
abundance: many; d_gene: .; j_gene: TRBJ2-3; v_gene: TRBV5-1; CDR3nt: TGCGCCAGCAGACCGGACTCTAGCACAGATACGCAGTATTTT; CDR3aa: CASRPDSSTDTQYF
abundance: .; d_gene: .; j_gene: TRBJ2-7; v_gene: TRBV4-1; CDR3nt: TGCGCCAGCAGCGAACCGCACAGAACCTACGAGCAGTACTTC; CDR3aa: CASSEPHRTYEQYF
abundance: .; d_gene: .; j_gene: TRBJ1-4; v_gene: TRBV28; CDR3nt: TGTGCCAGCAGTTCCCTCACAGGGTTACCGTTTTTT; CDR3aa: CASSSLTGLPFF
abundance: many; d_gene: .; j_gene: TRBJ1-1; v_gene: TRBV4-3; CDR3nt: TGCGCCAGCAGCCTGGTGGGGGGGGAAGCTTTCTTT; CDR3aa: CASSLVGGEAFF
abundance: .; d_gene: .; j_gene: TRBJ1-2; v_gene: TRBV24-1; CDR3nt: TGTGCCACCAGTGAAGGGACACAATCATACTATGGCTACACCTTC; CDR3aa: CATSEGTQSYYGYTF
abundance: .; d_gene: .; j_gene: TRBJ1-4; v_gene: TRBV4-1; CDR3nt: TGCGCCAGCAGCGAACGGGGTGTGAGTGAAAAACTGTTTTTT; CDR3aa: CASSERGVSEKLFF
abundance: .; d_gene: .; j_gene: TRBJ2-7; v_gene: TRBV20-1; CDR3nt: TGCAGTGCAGATAGGGAGGCCCACGAGCAGTACTTC; CDR3aa: CSADREAHEQYF
abundance: .; d_gene: .; j_gene: TRBJ1-1; v_gene: TRBV7-9; CDR3nt: TGTGCCAGCCCCTCTGACACAGGCGGCACTGAAGCTTTCTTT; CDR3aa: CASPSDTGGTEAFF
abundance: many; d_gene: .; j_gene: TRBJ2-5; v_gene: TRBV5-1; CDR3nt: TGCGCCAGCAGCCCGCTCACTAGTGGCGAGACCCAGTACTTC; CDR3aa: CASSPLTSGETQYF
abundance: .; d_gene: .; j_gene: TRBJ2-1; v_gene: TRBV20-1; CDR3nt: TGCAGTGCTAGAGCGGCCAACTACAATGAGCAGTTCTTC; CDR3aa: CSARAANYNEQFF
abundance: .; d_gene: .; j_gene: TRBJ2-5; v_gene: TRBV5-1; CDR3nt: TGCGCCAGCAGCTTGCTAGCTCAAGAGACCCAGTACTTC; CDR3aa: CASSLLAQETQYF
abundance: few; d_gene: .; j_gene: TRBJ1-6; v_gene: TRBV9; CDR3nt: TGTGCCAGCAGCGGCCGGGACGGGAATTCACCCCTCCACTTT; CDR3aa: CASSGRDGNSPLHF
abundance: .; d_gene: .; j_gene: TRBJ2-1; v_gene: TRBV5-1; CDR3nt: TGCGCCAGCAGCCGAGGGACTGGGAATGAGCAGTTCTTC; CDR3aa: CASSRGTGNEQFF
abundance: .; d_gene: TRBD1; j_gene: TRBJ2-5; v_gene: TRBV5-1; CDR3nt: TGCGCCAGCAGCAGGGGACAGGCTACGTACTTC; CDR3aa: CASSRGQATYF
abundance: few; d_gene: .; j_gene: TRBJ2-5; v_gene: TRBV5-1; CDR3nt: TGCGCCAGCAGCTTGAGGCAGGGGTCATACGGGACCCAGTACTTC; CDR3aa: CASSLRQGSYGTQYF
abundance: .; d_gene: .; j_gene: TRBJ1-5; v_gene: TRBV6-6; CDR3nt: TGTGCCAGCAGTTTGCCCTCGGGACAACATCAGCCCCAGCATTTT; CDR3aa: CASSLPSGQHQPQHF
abundance: .; d_gene: .; j_gene: TRBJ1-1; v_gene: TRBV6-2/TRBV6-3; CDR3nt: TGTGCCAGCAGTTACGCGGCGGAATTGAACACTGAAGCTTTCTTT; CDR3aa: CASSYAAELNTEAFF
abundance: .; d_gene: .; j_gene: TRBJ2-3; v_gene: TRBV5-1; CDR3nt: TGCGCCAGCAGCTTAGAGCCGACCACAGATACGCAGTATTTT; CDR3aa: CASSLEPTTDTQYF